This entry features one T cell receptor (beta chain) sequence. Its specificity is unknown. The sample belongs to a study of T cells in Graves' hyperthyroidism and ophthalmopathy. General study results and limits: Researchers found most expanded thyroid clonotypes above 0.001 in blood as well. Ophthalmopathy was model-predicted a median roughly 6.5 months pre-onset.

TCR beta CDR3 regions were amplified from RNA. First-round RT-PCR with HTBI primers amplified the TCR CDR3 region. Via MiXCR, TCRdb re-called the multiplex PCR reads, giving one row per CDR3 protein. The sample shows more than 40,000 distinct CDR3 sequences, roughly 50% of them seen only once. Hyperthyroidism patients were newly diagnosed, had disease duration under 2 months, and were aged 18 to 65 years. On the basis of clinical symptoms, serum thyroxine and TRAb, thyroid ultrasound and orbital computed tomography, diagnoses were made. Trimming removed 4 bases at V and 1 base at J, with 11 bases between. The CDR3 runs 15 residues. Germline V gene sequence: CDR1 DFQATT, CDR2 SNEGSKA (reference sequence).

The chain couples TRBV20-1 to TRBJ1-6; D is ambiguous. This receptor was obtained from a woman in her forties or fifties with Graves' hyperthyroidism. The material sequenced was peripheral blood or thyroid tissue (not recorded which). CDR3 nucleotide sequence: TGCAGTGCTACCTCATCGGAGTCCTATAATTCACCCCTCCACTTT. As protein: CSATSSESYNSPLHF.